This TCR beta chain was retrieved from a study of beta chain features in type 1 diabetes. As for the study in general: Some 110 million sorted cells were examined across all samples.

Deletions cut 4 bases from V and 8 bases from J, with 17 bases between. CDR3 length: 14 residues. Germline V gives CDR1 SGHTA, CDR2 FQGNSA. Findings and limits, study-wide: In cDNA sequencing, cells with high TCR expression could be over-represented. There were fewer insertions and more deletions at the VDJ junctions of type 1 diabetes patients.

Sequencing targeted expressed TCRB transcripts, as all isolated RNA had been reverse transcribed. The data were produced by immunoSEQ multiplex PCR, yet TCRdb's version contains in-frame clones alone and is incomplete. Of 310,000 or so clones listed, under 8.5% are singletons. Comment on this clone: What it recognizes is unknown.

The rearrangement joins TRBV7-2 to TRBJ1-2; D unclear. The sequencing sample was made of central memory CD4+ T cells from blood. This sequence was found in a woman aged 18-29 years in good health. CDR3 amino acids: CASSSWTSLSGYTF. CDR3 nucleotides: TGTGCCAGCAGCTCGTGGACCTCCTTGAGCGGCTACACCTTC.